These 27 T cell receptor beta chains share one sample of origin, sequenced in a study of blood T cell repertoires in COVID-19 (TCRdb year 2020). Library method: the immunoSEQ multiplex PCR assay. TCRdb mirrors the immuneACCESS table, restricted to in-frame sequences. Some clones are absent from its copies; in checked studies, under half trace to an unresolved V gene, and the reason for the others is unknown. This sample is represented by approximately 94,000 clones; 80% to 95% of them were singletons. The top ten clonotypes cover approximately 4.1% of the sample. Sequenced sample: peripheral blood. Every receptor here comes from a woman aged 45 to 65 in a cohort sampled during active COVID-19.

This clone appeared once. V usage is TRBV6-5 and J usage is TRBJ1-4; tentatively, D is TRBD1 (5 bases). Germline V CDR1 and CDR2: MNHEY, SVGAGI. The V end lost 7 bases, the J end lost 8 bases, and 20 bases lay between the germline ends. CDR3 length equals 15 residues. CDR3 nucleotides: TGTGCCAGCACCAGAACGGGGGGGTTGGAGGAAAAACTGTTTTTT. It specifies CASTRTGGLEEKLFF.

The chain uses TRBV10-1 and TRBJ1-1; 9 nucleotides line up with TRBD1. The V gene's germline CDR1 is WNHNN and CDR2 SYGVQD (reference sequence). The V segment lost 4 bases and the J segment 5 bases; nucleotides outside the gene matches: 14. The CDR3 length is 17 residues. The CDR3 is CASSAWTGVDARTEAFF. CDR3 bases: TGCGCCAGCAGTGCGTGGACAGGGGTCGATGCGCGGACTGAAGCTTTCTTT.

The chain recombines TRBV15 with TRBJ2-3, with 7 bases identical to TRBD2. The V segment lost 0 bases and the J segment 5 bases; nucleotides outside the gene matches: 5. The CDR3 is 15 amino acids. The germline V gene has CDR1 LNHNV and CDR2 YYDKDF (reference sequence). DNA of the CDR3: TGTGCCACCAGCAGAGATCCTCTAGCGGTAGATACGCAGTATTTT. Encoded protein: CATSRDPLAVDTQYF.

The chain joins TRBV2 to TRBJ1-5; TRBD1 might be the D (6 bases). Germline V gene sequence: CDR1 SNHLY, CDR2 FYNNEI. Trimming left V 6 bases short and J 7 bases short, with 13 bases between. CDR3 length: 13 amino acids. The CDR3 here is CASRGFQGQPQHF. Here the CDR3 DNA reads TGTGCCAGCAGGGGCTTTCAGGGGCAGCCCCAGCATTTT.

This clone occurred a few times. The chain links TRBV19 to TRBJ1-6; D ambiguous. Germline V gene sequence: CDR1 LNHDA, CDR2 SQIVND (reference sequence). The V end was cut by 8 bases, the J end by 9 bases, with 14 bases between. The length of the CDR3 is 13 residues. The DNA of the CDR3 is TGTGCCAGTTCTGACCTAGATGGTTCACCCCTCCACTTT. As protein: CASSDLDGSPLHF.

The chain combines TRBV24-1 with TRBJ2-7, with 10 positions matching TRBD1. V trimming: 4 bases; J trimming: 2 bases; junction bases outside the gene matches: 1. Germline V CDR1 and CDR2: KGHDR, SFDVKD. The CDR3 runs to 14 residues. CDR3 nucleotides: TGTGCCACCAGTGACGGACAGGGGGCCTACGAGCAGTACTTC. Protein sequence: CATSDGQGAYEQYF.

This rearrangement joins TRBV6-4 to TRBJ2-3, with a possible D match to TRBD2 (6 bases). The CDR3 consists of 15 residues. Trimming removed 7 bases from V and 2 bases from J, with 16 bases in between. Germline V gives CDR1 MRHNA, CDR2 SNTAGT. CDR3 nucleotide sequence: TGTGCCAGCACCCCGGGACTCGACGACACAGATACGCAGTATTTT. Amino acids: CASTPGLDDTDTQYF.

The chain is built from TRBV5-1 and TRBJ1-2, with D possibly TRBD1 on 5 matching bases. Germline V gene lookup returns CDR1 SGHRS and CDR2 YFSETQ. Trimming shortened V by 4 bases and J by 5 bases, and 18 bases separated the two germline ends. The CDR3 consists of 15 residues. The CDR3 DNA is TGCGCCAGCAGCATCGGGACGCCGGGGGGTTATGGCTACACCTTC. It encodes CASSIGTPGGYGYTF.

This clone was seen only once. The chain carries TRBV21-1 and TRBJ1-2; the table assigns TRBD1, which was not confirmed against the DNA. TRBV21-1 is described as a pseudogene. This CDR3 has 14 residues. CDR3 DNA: TGTGCCAGCAGCGAACAGGAAATGAACTATGGCTACACCTTC. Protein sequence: CASSEQEMNYGYTF.

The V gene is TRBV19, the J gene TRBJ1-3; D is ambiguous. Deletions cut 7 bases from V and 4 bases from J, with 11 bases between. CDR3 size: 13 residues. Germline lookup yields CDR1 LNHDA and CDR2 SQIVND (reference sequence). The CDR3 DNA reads TGTGCCAGTAATGTGGCCTTGGGAAACACCATATATTTT. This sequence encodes CASNVALGNTIYF.

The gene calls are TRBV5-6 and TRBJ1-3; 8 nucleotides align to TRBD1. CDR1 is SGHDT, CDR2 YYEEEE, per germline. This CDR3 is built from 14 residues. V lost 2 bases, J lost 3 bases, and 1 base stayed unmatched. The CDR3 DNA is TGTGCCAGCAGCTTAGGGACAGGTGGAAACACCATATATTTT. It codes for CASSLGTGGNTIYF.

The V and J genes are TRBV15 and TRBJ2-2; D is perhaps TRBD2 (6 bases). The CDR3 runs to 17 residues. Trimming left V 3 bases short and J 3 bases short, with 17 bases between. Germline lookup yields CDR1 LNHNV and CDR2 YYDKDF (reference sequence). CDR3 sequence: CATSRPGGATDTGELFF. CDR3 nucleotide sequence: TGTGCCACCAGCAGGCCAGGCGGGGCTACCGACACCGGGGAGCTGTTTTTT.

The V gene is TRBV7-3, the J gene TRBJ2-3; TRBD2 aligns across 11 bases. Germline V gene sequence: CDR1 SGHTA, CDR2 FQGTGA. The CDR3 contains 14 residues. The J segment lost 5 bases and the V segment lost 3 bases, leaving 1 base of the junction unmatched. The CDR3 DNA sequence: TGTGCCAGCAGCTTCGGACTAGCGGGAGATACGCAGTATTTT. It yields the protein CASSFGLAGDTQYF. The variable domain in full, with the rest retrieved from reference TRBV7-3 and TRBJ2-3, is GAGVSQTPSNKVTEKGKYVELRCDPISGHTALYWYRQSLGQGPEFLIYFQGTGAADDSGLPNDRFFAVRPEGSVSTLKIQRTERGDSAVYLCASSFGLAGDTQYFGPGTRLTVL.

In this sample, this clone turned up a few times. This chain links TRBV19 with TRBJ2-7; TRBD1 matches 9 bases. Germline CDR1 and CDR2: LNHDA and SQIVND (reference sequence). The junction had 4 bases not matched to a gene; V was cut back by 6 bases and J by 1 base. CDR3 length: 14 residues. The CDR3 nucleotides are TGTGCCAGTAGCCGGGACAGGGTTTCCTACGAGCAGTACTTC. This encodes CASSRDRVSYEQYF. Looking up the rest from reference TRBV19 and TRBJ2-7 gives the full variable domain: DGGITQSPKYLFRKEGQNVTLSCEQNLNHDAMYWYRQDPGQGLRLIYYSQIVNDFQKGDIAEGYSVSREKKESFPLTVTSAQKNPTAFYLCASSRDRVSYEQYFGPGTRLTVT.

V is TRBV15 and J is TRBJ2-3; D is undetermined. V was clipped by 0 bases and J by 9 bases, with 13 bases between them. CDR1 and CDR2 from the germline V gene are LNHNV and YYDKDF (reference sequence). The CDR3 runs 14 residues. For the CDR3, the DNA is TGTGCCACCAGCAGAGATAAGCTGGTCACCACGCAGTATTTT. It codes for CATSRDKLVTTQYF.

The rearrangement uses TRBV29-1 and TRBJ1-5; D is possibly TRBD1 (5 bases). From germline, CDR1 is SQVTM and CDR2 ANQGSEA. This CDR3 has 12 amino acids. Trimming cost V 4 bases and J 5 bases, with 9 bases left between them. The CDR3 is CSVVQGDQPQHF. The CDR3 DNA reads TGCAGCGTTGTACAAGGGGATCAGCCCCAGCATTTT.

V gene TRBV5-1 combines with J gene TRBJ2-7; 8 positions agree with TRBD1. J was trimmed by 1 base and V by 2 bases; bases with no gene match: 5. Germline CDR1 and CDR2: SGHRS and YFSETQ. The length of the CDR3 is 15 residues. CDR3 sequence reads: CASSFGDRGSYEQYF. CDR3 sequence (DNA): TGCGCCAGCAGCTTCGGAGACAGGGGTTCCTACGAGCAGTACTTC.

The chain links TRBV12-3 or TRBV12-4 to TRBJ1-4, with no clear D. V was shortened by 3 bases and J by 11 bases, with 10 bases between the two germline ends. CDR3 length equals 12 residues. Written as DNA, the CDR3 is TGTGCCAGCAGTTTCGGACGGGGTAAACTGTTTTTT. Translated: CASSFGRGKLFF.

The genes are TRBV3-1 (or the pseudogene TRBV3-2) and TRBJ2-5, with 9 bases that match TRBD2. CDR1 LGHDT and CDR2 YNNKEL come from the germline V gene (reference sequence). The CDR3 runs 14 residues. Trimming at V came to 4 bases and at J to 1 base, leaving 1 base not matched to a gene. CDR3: CASSPTSGQETQYF. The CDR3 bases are TGTGCCAGCAGCCCGACTAGCGGCCAAGAGACCCAGTACTTC.

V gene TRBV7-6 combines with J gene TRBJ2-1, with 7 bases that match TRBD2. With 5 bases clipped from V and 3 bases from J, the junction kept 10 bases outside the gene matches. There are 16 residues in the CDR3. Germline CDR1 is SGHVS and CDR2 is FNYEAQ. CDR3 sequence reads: CASSPGAGVGYNEQFF. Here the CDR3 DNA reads TGTGCCAGCAGCCCGGGTGCGGGGGTCGGCTACAATGAGCAGTTCTTC.

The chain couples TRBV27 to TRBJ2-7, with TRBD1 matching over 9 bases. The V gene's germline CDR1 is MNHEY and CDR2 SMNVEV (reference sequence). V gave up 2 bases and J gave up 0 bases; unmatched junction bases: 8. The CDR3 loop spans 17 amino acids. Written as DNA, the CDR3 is TGTGCCAGCAGTTTAGGACCTACAGGGGGCTTCTCCTACGAGCAGTACTTC. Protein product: CASSLGPTGGFSYEQYF.

The CDR3 DNA follows: TGTGCCAGCAGAGCGACTAGCGGGAGATCAGATACGCAGTATTTT. Translated, it gives CASRATSGRSDTQYF. The V gene is TRBV3-1 (or the pseudogene TRBV3-2), the J gene TRBJ2-3; 12 bases are a match to TRBD2. J lost 4 bases, V lost 6 bases, and 5 bases had no gene match. The CDR3 spans 15 residues. The germline CDR1 and CDR2 sequences are LGHDT and YNNKEL (reference sequence).

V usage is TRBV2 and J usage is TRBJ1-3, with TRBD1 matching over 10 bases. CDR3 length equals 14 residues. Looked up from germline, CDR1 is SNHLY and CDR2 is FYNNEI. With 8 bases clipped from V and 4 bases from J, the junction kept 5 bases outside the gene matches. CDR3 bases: TGTGCCAGCGATCTGACAGGGGGCGGAAACACCATATATTTT. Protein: CASDLTGGGNTIYF.

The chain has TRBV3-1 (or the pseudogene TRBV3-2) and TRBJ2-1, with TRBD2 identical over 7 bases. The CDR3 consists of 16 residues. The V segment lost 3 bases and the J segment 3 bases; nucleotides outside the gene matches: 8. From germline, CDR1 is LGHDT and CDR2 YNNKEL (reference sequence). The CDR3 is CASSQYLAELYNEQFF. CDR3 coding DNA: TGTGCCAGCAGCCAGTACCTAGCGGAGCTCTACAATGAGCAGTTCTTC.

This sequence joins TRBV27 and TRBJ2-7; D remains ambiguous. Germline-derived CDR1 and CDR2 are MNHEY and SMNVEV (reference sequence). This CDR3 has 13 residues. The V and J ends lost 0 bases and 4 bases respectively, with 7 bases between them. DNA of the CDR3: TGTGCCAGCAGTTTATCCCCCCAATACGAGCAGTACTTC. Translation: CASSLSPQYEQYF.

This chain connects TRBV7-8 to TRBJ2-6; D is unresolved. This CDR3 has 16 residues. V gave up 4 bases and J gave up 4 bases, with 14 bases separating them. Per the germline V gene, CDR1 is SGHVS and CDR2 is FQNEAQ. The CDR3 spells CASSSERLHGANVLTF. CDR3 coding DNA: TGTGCCAGCAGCTCAGAGAGGCTGCACGGGGCCAACGTCCTGACTTTC.

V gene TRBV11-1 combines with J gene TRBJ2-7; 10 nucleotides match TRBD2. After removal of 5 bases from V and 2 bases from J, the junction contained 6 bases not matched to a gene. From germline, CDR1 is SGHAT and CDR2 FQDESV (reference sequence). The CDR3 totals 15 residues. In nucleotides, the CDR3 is TGTGCCAGCAGCACACAAACTAGCGGGACCTACGAGCAGTACTTC. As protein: CASSTQTSGTYEQYF.